This TCR beta chain was identified in a study of blood T cells in healthy people across ages. Study-wide context: About one barcoded beta molecule was captured per two T cells (by template switching).

This CDR3 contains 15 residues. The V and J ends lost 5 bases and 2 bases respectively, with 16 bases between them. The germline V gene has CDR1 MNHEY and CDR2 SMNVEV (reference sequence). A sample-barcoded 5' primer and a J-beta primer mix were used in a second PCR of roughly 7 to 11 cycles. TCRdb re-called the 5' RACE reads with MiXCR, one entry per CDR3 protein. This table has around 1,900,000 distinct CDR3 sequences, about two fifths appearing once. This sequence was found in a human donor in good health. Sequenced input: blood. The chain combines TRBV27 with TRBJ2-7, with D tentatively TRBD2 (6 bases). CDR3 sequence reads: CASSGGVSPTYEQYF. CDR3 coding DNA: TGTGCCAGCAGTGGAGGGGTTTCTCCGACCTACGAGCAGTACTTC.